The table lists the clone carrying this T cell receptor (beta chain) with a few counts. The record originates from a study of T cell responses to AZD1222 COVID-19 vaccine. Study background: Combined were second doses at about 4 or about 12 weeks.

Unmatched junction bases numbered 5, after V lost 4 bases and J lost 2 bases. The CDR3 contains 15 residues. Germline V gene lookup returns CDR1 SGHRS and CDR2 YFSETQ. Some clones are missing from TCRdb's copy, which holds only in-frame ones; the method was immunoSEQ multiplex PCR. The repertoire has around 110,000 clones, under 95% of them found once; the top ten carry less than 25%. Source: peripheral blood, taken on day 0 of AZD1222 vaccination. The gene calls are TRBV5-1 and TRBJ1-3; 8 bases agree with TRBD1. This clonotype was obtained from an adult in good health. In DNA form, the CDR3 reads TGCGCCAGCAGCCCCGGACAGGGACCTGGAAACACCATATATTTT. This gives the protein CASSPGQGPGNTIYF.